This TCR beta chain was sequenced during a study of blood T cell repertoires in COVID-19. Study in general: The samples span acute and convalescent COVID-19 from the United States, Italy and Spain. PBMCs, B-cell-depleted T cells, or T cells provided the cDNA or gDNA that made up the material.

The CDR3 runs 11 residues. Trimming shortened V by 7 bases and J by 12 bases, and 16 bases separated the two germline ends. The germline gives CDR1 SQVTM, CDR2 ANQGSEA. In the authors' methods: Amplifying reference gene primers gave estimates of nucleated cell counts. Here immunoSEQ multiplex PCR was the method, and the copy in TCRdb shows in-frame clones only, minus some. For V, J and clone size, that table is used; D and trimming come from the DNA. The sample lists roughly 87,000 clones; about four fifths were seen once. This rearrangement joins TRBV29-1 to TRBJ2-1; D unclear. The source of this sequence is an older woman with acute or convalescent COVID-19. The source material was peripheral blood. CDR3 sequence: CSALDGPVQFF. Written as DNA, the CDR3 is TGCAGCGCCCTCGATGGGCCGGTGCAGTTCTTC.